This T cell receptor (beta chain) was captured in a study of CD8 T cells in Susac syndrome. Random-hexamer reverse transcription was applied to roughly 0.5 to 1 ug RNA. TCRdb fed the immunoSEQ multiplex PCR reads into MiXCR, producing one record per CDR3 protein. The table includes under 200,000 distinct CDR3 sequences, roughly 95% detected once. This receptor was identified in a human donor with Susac syndrome. Sequenced input: CD4+ T cells from PBMCs.

The CDR3 loop reads CAQRQRVNEKLFF. The DNA of the CDR3 is TGTGCCCAAAGACAGCGCGTTAATGAAAAACTGTTTTTT. The J gene is TRBJ1-4, the V gene TRBV30, with TRBD1 as a possible D gene (5 bases). The germline gives CDR1 GTSNPN, CDR2 SVGIG (reference sequence). The CDR3 has 13 residues. The germline V and J ends were trimmed by 8 bases and 4 bases, with 14 bases remaining between them.